This T cell receptor beta chain was sequenced in a study of blood T cell repertoires in COVID-19. Study background: The cDNA or gDNA used as material had been derived from T cells, B-cell-depleted T cells, or PBMCs.

Original handling: Reference gene primer amplification yielded estimated nucleated cell counts. Only in-frame clones appear in the TCRdb table, and some are missing; sequencing was by immunoSEQ multiplex PCR. The DNA was the basis for D and trimming; V, J and clone size are from that table. The sample has roughly 380,000 clones, 88% seen once. The V gene end was trimmed by 8 bases and the J gene end by 0 bases; junction bases not matched to a gene: 12. The germline gives CDR1 SGHVS, CDR2 FNYEAQ. The CDR3 spans 17 residues. The age range of participants was about 18 to 89 years, with residence in about two dozen US areas.

The rearrangement uses TRBV7-6 and TRBJ2-1; 8 nucleotides match TRBD2. This TCR derives from a woman in her thirties who had been exposed to COVID-19. What was sequenced was PBMCs or T cells enriched from blood (not recorded which). Here the CDR3 reads CASSIAGTGSSYNEQFF. The CDR3 nucleotides read TGTGCCAGCTCCATAGCGGGGACTGGGAGCTCCTACAATGAGCAGTTCTTC.